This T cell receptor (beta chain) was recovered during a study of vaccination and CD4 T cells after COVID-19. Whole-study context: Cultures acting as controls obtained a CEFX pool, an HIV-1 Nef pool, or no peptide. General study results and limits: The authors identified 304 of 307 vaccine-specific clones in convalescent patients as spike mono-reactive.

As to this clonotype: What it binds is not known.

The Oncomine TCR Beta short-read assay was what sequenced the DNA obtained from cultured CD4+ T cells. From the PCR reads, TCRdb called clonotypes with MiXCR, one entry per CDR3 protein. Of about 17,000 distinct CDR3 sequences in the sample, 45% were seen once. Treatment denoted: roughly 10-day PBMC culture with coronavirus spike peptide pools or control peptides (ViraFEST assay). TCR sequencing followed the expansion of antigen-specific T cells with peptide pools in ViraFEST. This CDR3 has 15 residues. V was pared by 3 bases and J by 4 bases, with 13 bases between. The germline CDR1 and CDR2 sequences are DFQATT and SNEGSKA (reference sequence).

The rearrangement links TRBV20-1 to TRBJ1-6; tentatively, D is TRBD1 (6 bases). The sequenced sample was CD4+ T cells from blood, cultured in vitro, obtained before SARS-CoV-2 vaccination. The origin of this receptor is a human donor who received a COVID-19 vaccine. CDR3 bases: TGCAGTGCTAGTTCCCAGGGGACTTATAATTCACCCCTCCACTTT. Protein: CSASSQGTYNSPLHF.